This record covers a single T cell receptor (beta chain). The data belong to a study of blood T cell repertoires in COVID-19. Assay used: immunoSEQ multiplex PCR; TCRdb lists only in-frame clones, some missing. Of 300,000 to 350,000 clones in the sample, over 70% were seen once. This CDR3 is 17 amino acids long. V lost 6 bases and J lost 5; bases outside the gene matches: 18. CDR1 is WNHNN, CDR2 SYGVQD, per germline (reference sequence). Recovered status applied to Cohort 3 donors who had two consecutive negative PCRs. It also applied to those with clearance or with symptom resolution. The sequenced sample was PBMCs or T cells enriched from blood (not recorded which). The origin of this receptor is a man aged 25 to 45 who had recovered from COVID-19. The chain is built from TRBV10-1 and TRBJ2-5; 7 bases match TRBD1. The CDR3 DNA follows: TGCGCCAGCAGCGAAGGGACAGCCTCAGCCCTAGGGGAGACCCAGTACTTC. Residues: CASSEGTASALGETQYF.